This TCR beta chain was profiled in a study of T and B cells in COVID-19 patients. About the study: Comorbidities linked to unfavorable COVID-19 outcome were present in nine tenths of the roughly 20 active-infection patients.

The germline V gene encodes CDR1 KGHDR and CDR2 SFDVKD. The CDR3 is 13 amino acids. V lost 5 bases and J 7 bases, leaving 14 bases between the germline ends. Blood genomic DNA input for TRB amplification was 250-500 ng. The study's findings and limits: Exclusive to the recovered cohort were approximately 2,300 TCR clusters, some 32 of them with low generation probability.

This clonotype was counted a few times. What it recognizes is unknown. Multiplex PCR with BIOMED2 TRB-A/B primer pools amplified TRB rearrangements. Using its own MiXCR run on the multiplex PCR reads, TCRdb lists one record per CDR3 protein. This sample has under 20,000 distinct CDR3 sequences, with roughly 28% found just once. The sequencing input was blood. The chain couples TRBV24-1 to TRBJ2-7; D is unresolved. This TCR was sampled from a human donor who had recovered from COVID-19. The CDR3 DNA reads as TGTGCCACCAGTGGGCCTCAAGATGGTGAGCAGTACTTC. Its translation is CATSGPQDGEQYF.